Listed below are T cell receptor beta chains from one sample, sequenced in a study of OX40 agonist ivuxolimab in advanced cancers. TCRdb's copy holds only in-frame clones and misses some; the assay was immunoSEQ multiplex PCR. In the table there are about 73,000 clones, 85% to 90% of which are singletons. Sequenced here: CD4+ or CD8+ T cells sorted from blood, sampled in a trial of the OX40 agonist ivuxolimab. The source is an adult with an advanced solid tumor such as melanoma, head and neck, liver or kidney cancer. Each CDR3 is given with its conserved first and last residue. Each record gives: D gene, clone size, V gene, J gene, CDR3 protein, CDR3 DNA. A D gene is named only where the DNA matches it firmly. The listing skips clone size in some rows; elsewhere it reads once, few, many or a size class.

TRBD1	NA	TRBV4-1	TRBJ2-7	CASSLIDRGTEQYF	TGCGCCAGCAGCCTTATTGACAGGGGAACCGAGCAGTACTTC
TRBD1	NA	TRBV27	TRBJ1-6	CASSIQGAHSPLHF	TGTGCCAGCAGTATACAGGGGGCGCATTCACCCCTCCACTTT
TRBD1	NA	TRBV9	TRBJ1-2	CASSLISRQGLYGYTF	TGTGCCAGCAGCTTAATATCTCGACAGGGGTTGTATGGCTACACCTTC
NA	NA	TRBV6-4	TRBJ2-3	CASSAPRGEADTQYF	TGTGCCAGCAGTGCCCCGAGGGGGGAGGCAGATACGCAGTATTTT
TRBD2	NA	TRBV5-4	TRBJ2-7	CASSPGGGYEQYF	TGTGCCAGCAGCCCCGGGGGGGGCTACGAGCAGTACTTC
TRBD1	few	TRBV7-6	TRBJ2-7	CASSPGTGSSYEQYF	TGTGCCAGCAGCCCCGGGACAGGGAGCTCCTACGAGCAGTACTTC
TRBD1	NA	TRBV11-2	TRBJ2-7	CASSLLQGAQDEQYF	TGTGCCAGCAGCTTACTACAGGGGGCTCAGGACGAGCAGTACTTC
NA	NA	TRBV9	TRBJ1-5	CASSVAGNQPQHF	TGTGCCAGCAGCGTAGCTGGGAATCAGCCCCAGCATTTT
TRBD2	NA	TRBV4-1	TRBJ2-3	CASSQERAGNPTDTQYF	TGCGCCAGCAGCCAAGAGCGAGCGGGGAATCCAACAGATACGCAGTATTTT
NA	NA	TRBV30	TRBJ2-7	CAWSMSTLAYEQYF	TGTGCCTGGAGTATGTCCACCCTGGCCTACGAGCAGTACTTC
NA	NA	TRBV25-1	TRBJ1-3	CASSALVGFGNTIYF	TGTGCCAGCAGTGCCCTCGTGGGCTTTGGAAACACCATATATTTT
NA	NA	TRBV25-1	TRBJ1-4	CASSEVGNEKLFF	TGTGCCAGCAGTGAGGTGGGGAATGAAAAACTGTTTTTT
TRBD1	NA	TRBV28	TRBJ2-7	CASNRGLNAYEQYF	TGTGCCAGCAACAGGGGGCTCAATGCCTACGAGCAGTACTTC
NA	once	TRBV6-5	TRBJ1-1	CASSYQGLNTEAFF	TGTGCCAGCAGTTACCAGGGCCTGAACACTGAAGCTTTCTTT
NA	NA	TRBV27	TRBJ2-7	CASSFSGPYEQYF	TGTGCCAGCAGTTTTTCGGGCCCCTACGAGCAGTACTTC
TRBD1	NA	TRBV19	TRBJ1-6	CATLDRGRNSPLHF	TGTGCGACATTAGACAGGGGGCGGAATTCACCCCTCCACTTT
NA	NA	TRBV7-9	TRBJ2-7	CASSSGPEEQYF	TGTGCCAGCAGCTCCGGACCGGAGGAGCAGTACTTC
NA	NA	TRBV28	TRBJ2-1	CASSLYNEQFF	TGTGCCAGCAGCCTCTACAATGAGCAGTTCTTC
TRBD2	once	TRBV5-8	TRBJ2-1	CASSLAGAGGGNEQFF	TGTGCCAGCAGCTTGGCGGGAGCGGGGGGAGGTAATGAGCAGTTCTTC
TRBD1	NA	TRBV28	TRBJ2-7	CASSSTQTGGVYEQYF	TGTGCCAGCAGTTCAACCCAGACAGGGGGGGTTTACGAGCAGTACTTC
NA	NA	TRBV27	TRBJ2-5	CASSSGAGETQYF	TGTGCCAGCAGTTCAGGGGCAGGGGAGACCCAGTACTTC
NA	NA	TRBV27	TRBJ1-4	CASSTSGRREKLFF	TGTGCCAGCAGTACCTCCGGGCGAAGAGAAAAACTGTTTTTT
TRBD2	NA	TRBV7-9	TRBJ2-5	CASSKRTSGYRETQYF	TGTGCCAGCAGCAAACGGACTAGCGGTTATAGAGAGACCCAGTACTTC
TRBD1	NA	TRBV27	TRBJ2-7	CASRMTGGYEQYF	TGTGCCAGCAGGATGACAGGGGGGTACGAGCAGTACTTC
TRBD1	NA	TRBV7-9	TRBJ1-2	CASTSTTGRGLIDGYTF	TGTGCCAGCACCAGCACGACAGGGCGGGGGCTAATTGATGGCTACACCTTC
NA	NA	TRBV27	TRBJ1-5	CASSPGFLQPQHF	TGTGCCAGCAGTCCAGGGTTTCTTCAGCCCCAGCATTTT
TRBD2	NA	TRBV9	TRBJ2-7	CASTHSGSGEQYF	TGTGCCAGCACTCATAGCGGGAGTGGTGAGCAGTACTTC
TRBD1	NA	TRBV7-3	TRBJ2-3	CASSLVATGGTDTQYF	TGTGCCAGCAGCTTGGTCGCGACAGGGGGCACAGATACGCAGTATTTT
NA	once	TRBV27	TRBJ2-3	CASSHSTDTQYF	TGTGCCAGCAGTCATAGCACAGATACGCAGTATTTT
NA	NA	TRBV11-1	TRBJ2-5	CASSLRSGRKETQYF	TGTGCCAGCAGCTTACGCTCCGGCAGAAAAGAGACCCAGTACTTC
NA	NA	TRBV7-9	TRBJ1-1	CASIGGPNTEAFF	TGTGCCAGCATTGGGGGACCTAACACTGAAGCTTTCTTT
NA	NA	TRBV27	TRBJ1-6	CASSFWGGNSPLHF	TGCGCCAGCAGTTTTTGGGGCGGTAATTCACCCCTCCACTTT
TRBD2	few	TRBV13	TRBJ2-4	CASSQTSGETKNIQYF	TGTGCCAGCAGCCAAACTAGCGGGGAGACCAAAAACATTCAGTACTTC
NA	NA	TRBV29-1	TRBJ2-7	CSVEQRPYEQYF	TGCAGCGTCGAGCAACGTCCCTACGAGCAGTACTTC
NA	NA	TRBV7-9	TRBJ2-7	CASSSTSWYEQYF	TGTGCCAGCAGCTCAACTAGCTGGTACGAGCAGTACTTC
NA	NA	TRBV19	TRBJ2-3	CASSTFTDTQYF	TGTGCCAGTAGTACCTTCACAGATACGCAGTATTTT
TRBD1	NA	TRBV5-6	TRBJ1-2	CASSLDLQGSGYGYTF	TGTGCCAGCAGCTTAGATCTACAGGGGAGCGGCTATGGCTACACCTTC
NA	NA	TRBV12-5	TRBJ1-1	CASAGEREGAFF	TGTGCTAGTGCTGGGGAGAGGGAAGGGGCTTTCTTT
NA	NA	TRBV7-8	TRBJ2-1	CASSRRGGYNEQFF	TGTGCCAGCAGCCGAAGGGGTGGGTACAATGAGCAGTTCTTC
NA	NA	TRBV30	TRBJ2-7	CAWSSGSSSYEQYF	TGTGCCTGGAGTAGCGGGTCGAGCTCCTACGAGCAGTACTTC